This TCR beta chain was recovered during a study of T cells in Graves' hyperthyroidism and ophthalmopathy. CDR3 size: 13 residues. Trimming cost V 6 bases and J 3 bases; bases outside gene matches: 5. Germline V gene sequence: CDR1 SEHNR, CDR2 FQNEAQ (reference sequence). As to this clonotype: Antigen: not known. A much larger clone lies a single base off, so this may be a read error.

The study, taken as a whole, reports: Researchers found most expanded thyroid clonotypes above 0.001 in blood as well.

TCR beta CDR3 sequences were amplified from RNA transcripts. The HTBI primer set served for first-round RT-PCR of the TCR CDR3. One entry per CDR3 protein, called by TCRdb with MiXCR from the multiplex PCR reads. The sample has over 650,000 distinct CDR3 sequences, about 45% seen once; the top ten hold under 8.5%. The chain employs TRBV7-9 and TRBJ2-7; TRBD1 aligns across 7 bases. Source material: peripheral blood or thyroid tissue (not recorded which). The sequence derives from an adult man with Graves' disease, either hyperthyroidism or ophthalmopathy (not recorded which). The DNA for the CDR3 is TGTGCCAGCAGTCAAGACAGGGACTACGAGCAGTACTTC. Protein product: CASSQDRDYEQYF. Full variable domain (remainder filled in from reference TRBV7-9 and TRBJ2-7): DTGVSQNPRHKITKRGQNVTFRCDPISEHNRLYWYRQTLGQGPEFLTYFQNEAQLEKSRLLSDRFSAERPKGSFSTLEIQRTEQGDSAMYLCASSQDRDYEQYFGPGTRLTVT.